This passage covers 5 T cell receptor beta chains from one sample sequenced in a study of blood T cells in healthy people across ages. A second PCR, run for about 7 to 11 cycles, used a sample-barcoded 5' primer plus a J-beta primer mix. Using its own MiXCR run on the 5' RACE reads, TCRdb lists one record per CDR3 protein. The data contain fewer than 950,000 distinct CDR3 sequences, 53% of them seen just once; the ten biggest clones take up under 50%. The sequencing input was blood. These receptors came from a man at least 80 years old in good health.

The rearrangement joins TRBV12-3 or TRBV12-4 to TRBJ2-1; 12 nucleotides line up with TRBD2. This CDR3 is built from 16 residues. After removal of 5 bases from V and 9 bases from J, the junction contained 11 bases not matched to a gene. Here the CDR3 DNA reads TGTGCCAGCAGTGCCGCTAGCGGGGGGGCTTTCAGTGAGCAGTTCTTC. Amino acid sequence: CASSAASGGAFSEQFF.

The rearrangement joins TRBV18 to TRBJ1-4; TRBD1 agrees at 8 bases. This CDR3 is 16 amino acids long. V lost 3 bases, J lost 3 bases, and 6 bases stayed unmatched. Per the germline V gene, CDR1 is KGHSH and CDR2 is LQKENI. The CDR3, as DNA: TGTGCCAGCTCACCCCCCGGACAGGGACCTAATGAAAAACTGTTTTTT. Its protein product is CASSPPGQGPNEKLFF.

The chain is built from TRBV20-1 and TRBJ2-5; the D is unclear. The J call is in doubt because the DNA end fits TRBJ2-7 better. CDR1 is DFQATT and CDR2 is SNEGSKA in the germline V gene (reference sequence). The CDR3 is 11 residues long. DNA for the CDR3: TGCAGTGCTAGTGTAGCCGCCGAGCAGTACTTC. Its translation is CSASVAAEQYF.

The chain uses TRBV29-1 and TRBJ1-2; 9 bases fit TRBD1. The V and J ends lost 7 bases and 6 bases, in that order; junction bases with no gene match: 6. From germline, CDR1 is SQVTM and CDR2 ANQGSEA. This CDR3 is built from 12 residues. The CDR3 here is CSGGQGPDGYTF. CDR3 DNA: TGCAGCGGGGGACAGGGCCCCGATGGCTACACCTTC. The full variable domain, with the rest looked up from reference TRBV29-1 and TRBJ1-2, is SAVISQKPSRDICQRGTSLTIQCQVDSQVTMMFWYRQQPGQSLTLIATANQGSEATYESGFVIDKFPISRPNLTFSTLTVSNMSPEDSSIYLCSGGQGPDGYTFGSGTRLTVV.

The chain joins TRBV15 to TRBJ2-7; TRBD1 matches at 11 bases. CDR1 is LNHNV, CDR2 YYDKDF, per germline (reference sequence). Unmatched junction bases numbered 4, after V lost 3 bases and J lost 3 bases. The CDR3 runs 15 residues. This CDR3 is CATSSRDRGFYEQYF. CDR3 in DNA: TGTGCCACCAGCAGTCGGGACAGGGGGTTCTACGAGCAGTACTTC.